This T cell receptor beta chain originates from a study of blood T cell repertoires in COVID-19. Across the whole study: Some COVID-19 samples were acute and others convalescent; all came from the United States, Italy and Spain.

Donors were grouped by their self-reported clinical history. Clones were sequenced by immunoSEQ multiplex PCR, and TCRdb holds only the in-frame ones, with some missing. Of approximately 210,000 clones listed, 75% to 85% are singletons. The CDR3 totals 15 residues. CDR1 SGHNT and CDR2 YYREEE come from the germline V gene (reference sequence). The V end lost 0 bases, the J end lost 5 bases, and 11 bases lay between the germline ends. This clone was found once. The rearrangement uses TRBV5-4 and TRBJ2-2; weak D call: TRBD1 (6 bases). The specimen was PBMCs or T cells enriched from blood (not recorded which). The receptor was isolated from a man under 40 with acute COVID-19. In DNA, the CDR3 is TGTGCCAGCAGCTTGGCTGGGGGCTGGACCGGGGAGCTGTTTTTT. It translates to CASSLAGGWTGELFF.